This T cell receptor (beta chain) was observed in a study of blood T cell repertoires in COVID-19 (dated by TCRdb to the early 2020s). The study in broad terms: Samples from collaborators originated in the United States, Italy and Spain and spanned both the acute and convalescent phases of COVID-19. The material from the prospective study consisted of cDNA or gDNA derived from T cells, B-cell-depleted T cells, or PBMCs. The dataset comprised deeply sampled blood TCRbeta repertoires from subjects exposed to, actively infected with, or recovered from COVID-19. The repertoires were released in a freely available public database meant as a resource for research on the immune response to SARS-CoV-2. The samples were drawn from two sources: the first 160 participants of the ongoing ImmuneRACE study, and approximately 1,300 subjects contributed by 6 global collaborators. The sample metadata nearly always contained a de-identified subject ID, COVID-19 status, age in years and sex. Where available, HLA class I and class II types were obtained from metadata supplied by the sample provider rather than from assay-based typing. Points the paper makes about the study in general: The quantity of clinical and demographic metadata differed by source and by participant and was supplied without curation.

A remark on this clone: It lacks a known antigen. No much larger clone exists at a distance of one base, and base qualities are not known.

The V and J ends are trimmed by 9 bases and 2 bases, leaving 10 bases between them. For CDR1 and CDR2, the germline V gene lists ENHRY and SYGVKD. From its cysteine to its phenylalanine, the CDR3 spans 13 amino acids. The kept DNA is CDR3 alone, 39 bases in frame from the first base. Each collaborating institution followed its own protocols to collect whole blood in K2EDTA tubes. For TCRbeta analysis, collaborators shipped samples in one of three forms: frozen whole blood, isolated PBMCs, or DNA extracted from either of those sample types. TCRbeta CDR3 regions were amplified from genomic DNA by means of the immunoSEQ Assay, a bias-controlled multiplex PCR. The original pipeline was this. Within the assay, amplification of reference gene primers was used to estimate how many nucleated cells each sample contained. To quantify the absolute abundance of each unique TCRbeta CDR3 rearrangement, sequence reads were collapsed and filtered. For each sample, productive Simpson clonality was calculated as the square root of Simpson's diversity index across productive rearrangements. TCRdb retrieved this table from immuneACCESS and kept in-frame rearrangements only. Not all clones are present; in checked studies, unresolved V genes account for under half, and no reason is known for the remainder. For V, J and clone size, that table is used; D and trimming come from the DNA. Recorded for this sample are 60,000 to 80,000 clones; around 90% of them occurred a single time. The leading ten clones occupy 5% to 6% of the sample.

This receptor chain uses TRBV10-3 and TRBJ2-2; no D gene is confidently identified. The clonotype was recovered from a human donor in a cohort sampled during active COVID-19. The sequenced material came from peripheral blood. The sequenced DNA is TGTGCCATTGGCATTAGCAACACCGGGGAGCTGTTTTTT. Translation gives CAIGISNTGELFF.